Following are 14 T cell receptor beta chains from one sample sequenced in a study of OX40 agonist ivuxolimab in advanced cancers. The repertoire was sequenced with immunoSEQ multiplex PCR; TCRdb's copy has only in-frame clones and lacks some. The data contain tens of thousands of clones, about 86% of them seen just once; the ten biggest clones take up over 1.5%. The source material was CD4+ or CD8+ T cells sorted from blood, sampled in a trial of the OX40 agonist ivuxolimab. These receptors all come from an adult with an advanced solid tumor such as melanoma, head and neck, liver or kidney cancer.

This clone was recorded once. The V and J genes are TRBV5-5 and TRBJ2-5, with 7 bases that match TRBD2. This CDR3 comprises 14 residues. The J segment lost 3 bases and the V segment lost 3 bases, leaving 5 bases of the junction unmatched. Germline values: CDR1 SGHKS, CDR2 YYEKEE (reference sequence). CDR3 in amino acids: CASSWGGLKETQYF. The CDR3 nucleotides are TGTGCCAGCAGCTGGGGGGGACTAAAAGAGACCCAGTACTTC.

The V gene is TRBV18, the J gene TRBJ2-1; the match to TRBD2 covers 8 bases. CDR3 length: 15 residues. Germline V CDR1 and CDR2: KGHSH, LQKENI. Losses at the gene ends were 3 bases for V and 7 bases for J; bases not matched to a gene: 8. As DNA, the CDR3 is TGTGCCAGCTCACCTGCTAGCGGGTTTTATAATGAGCAGTTCTTC. This translates into CASSPASGFYNEQFF. Full variable domain (missing parts from reference TRBV18 and TRBJ2-1): NAGVMQNPRHLVRRRGQEARLRCSPMKGHSHVYWYRQLPEEGLKFMVYLQKENIIDESGMPKERFSAEFPKEGPSILRIQQVVRGDSAAYFCASSPASGFYNEQFFGPGTRLTVL.

This clone was seen only a few times. DNA of the CDR3: TGTGCCAGCAGCCCGACGCCACAGGGCTCTGGAAACACCATATATTTT. Its protein is CASSPTPQGSGNTIYF. The rearrangement links TRBV11-2 to TRBJ1-3; TRBD1 might be the D (6 bases). Germline V lookup: CDR1 SGHAT, CDR2 FQNNGV. CDR3 length: 16 amino acids. Between the trimmed V and J ends, which lost 5 bases and 0 bases, there was a span of 14 bases.

V usage is TRBV5-1 and J usage is TRBJ2-5; perhaps TRBD1 as D (6 bases). Germline CDR1 reads SGHRS; CDR2 reads YFSETQ. This CDR3 spans 15 amino acids. The ends were cut back, 2 bases at V and 4 bases at J, with 15 bases in the middle. In DNA, the CDR3 is TGCGCCAGCAGCTTTGGTCAGGGGTTTCGAGAGACCCAGTACTTC. Protein: CASSFGQGFRETQYF.

This chain joins TRBV2 and TRBJ2-2, with D perhaps matching TRBD2 (5 bases). Germline V gene data show CDR1 as SNHLY and CDR2 as FYNNEI. The CDR3 has 14 amino acids. Trimming took off 4 bases at V and 3 bases at J, with 9 bases between the two ends. CDR3 loop: CASSVLRDTGELFF. Written as DNA, the CDR3 is TGTGCCAGCAGTGTGTTGCGGGACACCGGGGAGCTGTTTTTT.

V is TRBV6-5 and J is TRBJ1-1; 7 bases are shared with TRBD1. CDR1 MNHEY and CDR2 SVGAGI come from the germline V gene. The CDR3 length is 13 residues. V lost 6 bases, J lost 1 base, and 2 bases stayed unmatched. The chain's CDR3 is CASRGTANTEAFF. CDR3 sequence (DNA): TGTGCCAGCAGGGGGACAGCGAACACTGAAGCTTTCTTT.

The rearrangement joins TRBV5-1 to TRBJ2-1; D gene ambiguous. CDR3 size: 13 residues. Germline V lookup: CDR1 SGHRS, CDR2 YFSETQ. The V gene lost 2 bases and the J gene lost 7 bases, with 10 bases spanning the gap. Here the CDR3 DNA reads TGCGCCAGCAGCTTTGCCAGTAGGAATGAGCAGTTCTTC. It translates to CASSFASRNEQFF.

The J gene is TRBJ2-1, the V gene TRBV19; 10 positions agree with TRBD2. Trimming removed 3 bases from V and 2 bases from J; junction bases left unmatched: 10. In germline, CDR1 is LNHDA, CDR2 SQIVND (reference sequence). The CDR3 runs to 18 residues. CDR3 sequence reads: CASSIAGTSVHAYNEQFF. The CDR3 nucleotides are TGTGCCAGTAGTATCGCCGGGACTAGCGTCCACGCCTACAATGAGCAGTTCTTC.

The chain recombines TRBV19 with TRBJ2-2; D not certain. This CDR3 comprises 14 residues. Trimming cost V 5 bases and J 2 bases, with 9 bases left between them. From germline, CDR1 is LNHDA and CDR2 SQIVND (reference sequence). The CDR3 loop is CASSWLGNTGELFF. The CDR3 coding sequence is TGTGCCAGTAGTTGGCTGGGCAACACCGGGGAGCTGTTTTTT.

This clone is termed medium-sized (0.01 to 0.1%). The rearrangement links TRBV19 to TRBJ2-3; 13 bases agree with TRBD2. Germline trimming cut 10 bases from V and 6 bases from J; bases unmatched to any gene: 4. This CDR3 contains 13 residues. CDR1 is LNHDA and CDR2 is SQIVND in the germline V gene (reference sequence). CDR3 protein: CATGLAGVDTQYF. The CDR3 nucleotides are TGTGCCACAGGACTAGCGGGAGTTGATACGCAGTATTTT.

The chain recombines TRBV6-6 with TRBJ2-7; 9 bases agree with TRBD1. Germline CDR1 is MNHNY and CDR2 is SVGAGI (reference sequence). V lost 10 bases to trimming and J lost 0 bases; unmatched junction nucleotides: 4. The CDR3 spans 13 residues. The CDR3 here is CATQQGASYEQYF. CDR3 DNA sequence: TGTGCCACCCAACAGGGGGCCTCCTACGAGCAGTACTTC.

The chain employs TRBV29-1 and TRBJ2-7; no clear D. Trimming stripped 7 bases from V and 0 bases from J, with 7 bases between. The CDR3 is 11 amino acids. Germline CDR1 SQVTM, CDR2 ANQGSEA. CDR3 loop: CSAALSYEQYF. CDR3 coding DNA: TGCAGCGCCGCCCTCTCCTACGAGCAGTACTTC.

This clone was seen only a few times. The V and J genes are TRBV2 and TRBJ1-2; 11 bases match TRBD1. Germline V CDR1 and CDR2: SNHLY, FYNNEI. Trimming at V came to 1 base and at J to 8 bases, leaving 6 bases not matched to a gene. This CDR3 is built from 15 residues. CDR3 bases: TGTGCCAGCAGTGAAGGAAGGGACAGGGGGGAAGGCTACACCTTC. It yields the protein CASSEGRDRGEGYTF.

The rearrangement links TRBV11-1 to TRBJ1-1; no clear D gene. The V and J ends lost 4 bases and 4 bases respectively, with 13 bases between them. The germline CDR1 and CDR2 sequences are SGHAT and FQDESV (reference sequence). The CDR3 consists of 14 residues. CDR3 amino acids: CASSSIPVVTEAFF. CDR3 DNA sequence: TGTGCCAGCAGCTCAATCCCAGTAGTCACTGAAGCTTTCTTT. Using reference TRBV11-1 and TRBJ1-1 for the parts outside the CDR3, the full variable domain is EAEVAQSPRYKITEKSQAVAFWCDPISGHATLYWYRQILGQGPELLVQFQDESVVDDSQLPKDRFSAERLKGVDSTLKIQPAELGDSAMYLCASSSIPVVTEAFFGQGTRLTVV.